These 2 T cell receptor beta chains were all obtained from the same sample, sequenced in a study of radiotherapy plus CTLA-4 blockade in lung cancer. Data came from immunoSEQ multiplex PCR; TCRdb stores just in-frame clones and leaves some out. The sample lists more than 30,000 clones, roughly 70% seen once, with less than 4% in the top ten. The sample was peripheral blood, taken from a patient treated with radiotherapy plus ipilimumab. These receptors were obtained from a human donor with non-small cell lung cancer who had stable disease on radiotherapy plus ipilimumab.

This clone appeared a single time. This chain's CDR3 is CASSPPRVGVDTYEQYF. For the CDR3, the DNA is TGTGCCAGCAGCCCACCTCGGGTAGGGGTCGACACCTACGAGCAGTACTTC. This chain joins TRBV7-2 and TRBJ2-7; a weak D match, TRBD1 (5 bases). The V gene's germline CDR1 is SGHTA and CDR2 FQGNSA. This CDR3 spans 17 amino acids. V was trimmed by 5 bases and J by 2 bases, leaving 22 bases between them. The whole variable domain, filled in from reference TRBV7-2 and TRBJ2-7, reads GAGVSQSPSNKVTEKGKDVELRCDPISGHTALYWYRQSLGQGLEFLIYFQGNSAPDKSGLPSDRFSAERTGGSVSTLTIQRTQQEDSAVYLCASSPPRVGVDTYEQYFGPGTRLTVT.

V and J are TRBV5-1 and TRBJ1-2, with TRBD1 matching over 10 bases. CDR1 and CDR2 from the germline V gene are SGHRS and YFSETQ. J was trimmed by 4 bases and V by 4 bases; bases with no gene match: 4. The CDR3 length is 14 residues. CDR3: CASSGGTGVYGYTF. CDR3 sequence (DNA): TGCGCCAGCAGCGGCGGGACAGGGGTCTATGGCTACACCTTC.